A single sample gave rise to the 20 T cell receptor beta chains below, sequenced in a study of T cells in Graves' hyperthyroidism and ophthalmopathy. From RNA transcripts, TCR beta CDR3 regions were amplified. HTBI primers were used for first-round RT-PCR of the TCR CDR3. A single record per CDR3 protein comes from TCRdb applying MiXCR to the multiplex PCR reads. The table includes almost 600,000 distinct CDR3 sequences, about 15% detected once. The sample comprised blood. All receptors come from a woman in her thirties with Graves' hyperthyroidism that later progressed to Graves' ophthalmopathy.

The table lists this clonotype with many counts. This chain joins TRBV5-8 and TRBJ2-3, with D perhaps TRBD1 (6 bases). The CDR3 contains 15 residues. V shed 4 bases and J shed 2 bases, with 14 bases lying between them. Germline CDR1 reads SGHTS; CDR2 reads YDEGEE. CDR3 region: CASSGMDSTTDTQYF. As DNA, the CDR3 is TGTGCCAGCAGCGGAATGGACAGTACCACAGATACGCAGTATTTT.

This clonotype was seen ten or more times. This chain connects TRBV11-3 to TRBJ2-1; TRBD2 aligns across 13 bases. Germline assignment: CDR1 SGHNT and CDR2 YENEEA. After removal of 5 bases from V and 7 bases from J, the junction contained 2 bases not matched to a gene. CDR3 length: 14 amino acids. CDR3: CASSQGLAGNEQFF. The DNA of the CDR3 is TGTGCCAGCAGCCAGGGACTAGCGGGGAATGAGCAGTTCTTC. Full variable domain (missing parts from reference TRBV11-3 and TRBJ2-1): EAGVVQSPRYKIIEKKQPVAFWCNPISGHNTLYWYLQNLGQGPELLIRYENEEAVDDSQLPKDRFSAERLKGVDSTLKIQPAELGDSAVYLCASSQGLAGNEQFFGPGTRLTVL.

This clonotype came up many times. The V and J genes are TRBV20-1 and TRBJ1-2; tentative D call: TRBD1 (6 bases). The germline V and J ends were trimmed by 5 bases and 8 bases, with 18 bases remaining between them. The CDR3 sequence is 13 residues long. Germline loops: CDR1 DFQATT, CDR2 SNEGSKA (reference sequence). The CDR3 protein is CSAVRTGLGGYTF. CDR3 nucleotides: TGCAGTGCTGTCCGTACAGGGCTGGGGGGCTACACCTTC.

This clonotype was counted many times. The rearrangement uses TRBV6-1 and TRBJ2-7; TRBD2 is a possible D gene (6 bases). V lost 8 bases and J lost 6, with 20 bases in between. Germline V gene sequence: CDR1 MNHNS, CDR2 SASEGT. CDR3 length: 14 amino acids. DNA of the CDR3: TGTGCCAGCTCTATGGAGGGCAGCACCGTCGAGCAGTACTTC. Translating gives CASSMEGSTVEQYF.

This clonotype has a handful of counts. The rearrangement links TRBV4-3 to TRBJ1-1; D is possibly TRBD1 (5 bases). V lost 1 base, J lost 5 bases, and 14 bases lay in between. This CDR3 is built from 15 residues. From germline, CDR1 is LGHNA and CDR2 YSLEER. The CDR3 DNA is TGCGCCAGCAGCCAAGCGGACCGACAGCTTACTGAAGCTTTCTTT. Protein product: CASSQADRQLTEAFF.

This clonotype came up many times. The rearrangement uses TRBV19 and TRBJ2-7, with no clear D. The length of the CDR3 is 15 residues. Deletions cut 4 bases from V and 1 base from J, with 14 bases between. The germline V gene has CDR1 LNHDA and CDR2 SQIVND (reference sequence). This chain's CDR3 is CASSKSGGPSYEQYF. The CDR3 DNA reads TGTGCCAGTAGTAAGTCTGGCGGACCATCCTACGAGCAGTACTTC.

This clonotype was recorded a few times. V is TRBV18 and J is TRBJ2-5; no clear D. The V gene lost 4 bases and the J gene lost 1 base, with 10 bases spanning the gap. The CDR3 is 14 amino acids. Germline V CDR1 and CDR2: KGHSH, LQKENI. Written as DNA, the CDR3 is TGTGCCAGCTCACTCTATGGACCCCAAGAGACCCAGTACTTC. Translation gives CASSLYGPQETQYF.

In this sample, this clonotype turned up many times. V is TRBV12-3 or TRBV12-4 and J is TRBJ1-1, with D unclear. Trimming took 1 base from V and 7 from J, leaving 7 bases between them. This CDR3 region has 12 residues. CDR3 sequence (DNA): TGTGCCAGCAGTTTAGTAGGGCTTGAAGCTTTCTTT. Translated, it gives CASSLVGLEAFF.

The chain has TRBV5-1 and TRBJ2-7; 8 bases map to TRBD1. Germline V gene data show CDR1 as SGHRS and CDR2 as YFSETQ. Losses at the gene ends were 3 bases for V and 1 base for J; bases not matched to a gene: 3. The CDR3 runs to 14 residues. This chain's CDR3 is CASSSQGESYEQYF. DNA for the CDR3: TGCGCCAGCAGCTCACAGGGGGAATCCTACGAGCAGTACTTC.

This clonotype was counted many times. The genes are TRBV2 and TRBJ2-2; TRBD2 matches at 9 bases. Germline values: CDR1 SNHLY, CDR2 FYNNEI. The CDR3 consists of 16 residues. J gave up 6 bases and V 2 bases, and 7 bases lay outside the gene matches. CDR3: CASSERGGRAPGELFF. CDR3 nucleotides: TGTGCCAGCAGTGAACGGGGCGGGAGGGCCCCCGGGGAGCTGTTTTTT.

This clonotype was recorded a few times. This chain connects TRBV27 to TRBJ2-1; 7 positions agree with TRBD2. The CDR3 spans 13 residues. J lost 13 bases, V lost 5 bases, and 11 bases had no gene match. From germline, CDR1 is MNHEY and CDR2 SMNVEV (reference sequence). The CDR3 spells CASSSPGLPSQFF. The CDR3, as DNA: TGTGCCAGCAGTAGCCCGGGACTACCCTCCCAGTTCTTC.

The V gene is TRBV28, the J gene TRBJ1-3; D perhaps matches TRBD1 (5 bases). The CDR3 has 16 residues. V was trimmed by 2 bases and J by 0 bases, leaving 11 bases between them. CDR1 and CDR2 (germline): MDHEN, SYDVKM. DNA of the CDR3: TGTGCCAGCAGTTTAGTTACAGGATCCTCTGGAAACACCATATATTTT. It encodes CASSLVTGSSGNTIYF.

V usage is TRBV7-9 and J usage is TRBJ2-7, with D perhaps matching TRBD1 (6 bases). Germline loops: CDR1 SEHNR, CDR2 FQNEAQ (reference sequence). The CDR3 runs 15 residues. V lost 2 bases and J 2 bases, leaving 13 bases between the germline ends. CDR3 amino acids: CASSLNQGMAYEQYF. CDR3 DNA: TGTGCCAGCAGCTTAAATCAGGGGATGGCCTACGAGCAGTACTTC.

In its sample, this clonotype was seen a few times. The CDR3 loop reads CATSSGVGGPREQYF. The CDR3 region has the DNA TGTGCCACCAGCAGCGGGGTCGGGGGGCCAAGGGAGCAGTACTTC. The genes are TRBV15 and TRBJ2-7, with D perhaps TRBD2 (7 bases). The CDR3 is 15 residues long. CDR1 is LNHNV, CDR2 YYDKDF, per germline (reference sequence). V was pared by 3 bases and J by 7 bases, with 19 bases between.

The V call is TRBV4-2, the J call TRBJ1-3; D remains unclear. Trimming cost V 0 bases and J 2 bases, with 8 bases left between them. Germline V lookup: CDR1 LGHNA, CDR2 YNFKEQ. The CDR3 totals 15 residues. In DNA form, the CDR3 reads TGTGCCAGCAGCCAAGATTGGGATACTGGAAACACCATATATTTT. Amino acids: CASSQDWDTGNTIYF.

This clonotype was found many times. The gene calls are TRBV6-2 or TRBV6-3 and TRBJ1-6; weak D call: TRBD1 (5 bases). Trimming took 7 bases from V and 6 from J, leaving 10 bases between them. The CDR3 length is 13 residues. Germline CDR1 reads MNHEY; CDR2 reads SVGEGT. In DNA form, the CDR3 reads TGTGCCAGCATCCCGACAGCTAATTCACCCCTCCACTTT. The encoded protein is CASIPTANSPLHF.

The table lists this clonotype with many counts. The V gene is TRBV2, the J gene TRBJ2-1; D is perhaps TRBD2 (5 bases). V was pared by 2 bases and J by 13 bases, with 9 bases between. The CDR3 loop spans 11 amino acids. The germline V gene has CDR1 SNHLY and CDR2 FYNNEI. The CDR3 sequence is CASSESGRQFF. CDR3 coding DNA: TGTGCCAGCAGTGAAAGCGGCAGACAGTTCTTC.

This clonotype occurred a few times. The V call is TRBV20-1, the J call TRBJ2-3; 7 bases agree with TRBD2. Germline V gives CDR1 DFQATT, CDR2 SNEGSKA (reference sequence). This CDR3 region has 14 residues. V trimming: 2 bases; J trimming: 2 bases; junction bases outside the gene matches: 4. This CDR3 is CSARRLAVTDTQYF. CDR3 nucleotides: TGCAGTGCTAGAAGGCTAGCGGTCACAGATACGCAGTATTTT.

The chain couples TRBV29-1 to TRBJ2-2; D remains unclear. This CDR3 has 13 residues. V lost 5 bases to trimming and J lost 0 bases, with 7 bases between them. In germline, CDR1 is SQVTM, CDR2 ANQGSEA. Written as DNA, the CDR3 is TGCAGCGTTCACGATGCGAACACCGGGGAGCTGTTTTTT. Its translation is CSVHDANTGELFF.

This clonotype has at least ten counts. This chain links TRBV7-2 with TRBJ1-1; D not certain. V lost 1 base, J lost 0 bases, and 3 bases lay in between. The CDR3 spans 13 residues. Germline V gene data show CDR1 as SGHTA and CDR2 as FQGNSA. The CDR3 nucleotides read TGTGCCAGCAGCTTAGGAATGAACACTGAAGCTTTCTTT. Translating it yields CASSLGMNTEAFF.